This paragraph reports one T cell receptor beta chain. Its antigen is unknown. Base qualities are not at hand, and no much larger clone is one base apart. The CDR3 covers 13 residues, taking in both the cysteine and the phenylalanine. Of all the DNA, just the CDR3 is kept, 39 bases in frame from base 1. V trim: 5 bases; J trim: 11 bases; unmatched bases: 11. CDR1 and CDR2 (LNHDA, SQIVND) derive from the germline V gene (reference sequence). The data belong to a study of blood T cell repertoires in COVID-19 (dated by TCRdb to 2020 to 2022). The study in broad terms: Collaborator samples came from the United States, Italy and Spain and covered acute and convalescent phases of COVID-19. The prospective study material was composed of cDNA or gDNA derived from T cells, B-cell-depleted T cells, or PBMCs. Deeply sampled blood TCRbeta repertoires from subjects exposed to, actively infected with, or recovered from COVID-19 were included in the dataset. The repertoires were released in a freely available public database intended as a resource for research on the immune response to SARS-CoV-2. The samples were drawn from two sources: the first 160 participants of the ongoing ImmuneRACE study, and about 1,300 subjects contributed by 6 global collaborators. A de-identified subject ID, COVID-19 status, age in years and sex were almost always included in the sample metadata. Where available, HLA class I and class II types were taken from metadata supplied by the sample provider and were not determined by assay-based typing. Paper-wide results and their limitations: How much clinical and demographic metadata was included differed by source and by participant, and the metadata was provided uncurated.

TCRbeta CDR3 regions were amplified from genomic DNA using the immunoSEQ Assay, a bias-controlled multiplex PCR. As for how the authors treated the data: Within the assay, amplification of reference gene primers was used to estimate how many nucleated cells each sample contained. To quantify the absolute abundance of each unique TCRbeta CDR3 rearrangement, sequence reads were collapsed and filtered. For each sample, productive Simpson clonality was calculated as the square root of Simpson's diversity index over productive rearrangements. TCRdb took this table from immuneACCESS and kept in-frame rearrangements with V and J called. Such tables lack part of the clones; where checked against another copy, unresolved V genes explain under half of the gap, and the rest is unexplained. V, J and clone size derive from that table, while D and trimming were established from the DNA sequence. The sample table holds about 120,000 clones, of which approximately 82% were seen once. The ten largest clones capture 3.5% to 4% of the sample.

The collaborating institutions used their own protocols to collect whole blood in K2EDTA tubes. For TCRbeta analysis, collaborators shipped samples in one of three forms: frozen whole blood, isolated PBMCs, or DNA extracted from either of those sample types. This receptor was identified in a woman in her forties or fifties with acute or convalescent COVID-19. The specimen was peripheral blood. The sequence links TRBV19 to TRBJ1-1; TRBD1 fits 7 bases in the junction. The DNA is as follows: TGTGCCAGTAGTCCACAGGACAGGCTAATGGCTTTCTTT. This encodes CASSPQDRLMAFF.